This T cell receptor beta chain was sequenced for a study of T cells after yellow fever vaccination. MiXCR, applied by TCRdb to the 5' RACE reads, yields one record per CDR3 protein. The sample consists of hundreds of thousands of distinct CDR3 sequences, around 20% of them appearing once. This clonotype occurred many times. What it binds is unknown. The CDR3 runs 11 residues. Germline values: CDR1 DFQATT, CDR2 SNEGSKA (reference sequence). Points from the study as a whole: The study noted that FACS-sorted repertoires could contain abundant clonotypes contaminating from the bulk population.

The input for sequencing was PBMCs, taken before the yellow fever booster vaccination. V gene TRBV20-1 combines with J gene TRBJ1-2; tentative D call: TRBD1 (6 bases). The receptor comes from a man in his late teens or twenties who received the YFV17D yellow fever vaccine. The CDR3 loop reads CRARGLGGYTF. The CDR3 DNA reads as TGCAGAGCCAGGGGTTTGGGTGGCTACACCTTC.